These T cell receptor beta chains were read from a single sample in a study of control samples from healthy donors and cancer patients. Repertoires were generated with immunoSEQ multiplex PCR, while TCRdb's copy carries only in-frame clones and drops some. The sample gives about 120,000 clones, roughly nine tenths of which show up once; approximately 1.1% is in the top ten. Sequencing was performed on PBMCs. Receptors were obtained from a woman between 50 and 59 years old with colorectal cancer. The CDR3 runs from the conserved cysteine through the conserved F or W. D genes are given only for firm matches. Only part of the rows carry a size: once, few, many, or a class if the clone is expanded.

J gene,V gene,clone size,D gene,CDR3 DNA,CDR3 protein
TRBJ2-1,TRBV7-9,NA,NA,TGTGCCAGCAGCTTAGGACAGAACAATGAGCAGTTCTTC,CASSLGQNNEQFF
TRBJ2-3,TRBV10-3,NA,TRBD2,TGTGCCATCAGTGAGGGACTAGGGAGAGATACGCAGTATTTT,CAISEGLGRDTQYF
TRBJ2-1,TRBV15,NA,NA,TGTGCCACCAGCAGAGGGGATGGGACGGATGAGCAGTTCTTC,CATSRGDGTDEQFF
TRBJ1-6,TRBV14,NA,NA,TGTGCCAGCAGCACGGTGGTAGGCTCACCCCTCCACTTT,CASSTVVGSPLHF
TRBJ1-6,TRBV9,NA,NA,TGTGCCAGCAGCGTAGCCGGCGGGGGTTCACCCCTCCACTTT,CASSVAGGGSPLHF
TRBJ2-5,TRBV5-5,NA,TRBD1,TGTGCCAGCAGCTCATTTCAGGGGGTAGGGGAGACCCAGTACTTC,CASSSFQGVGETQYF
TRBJ2-3,TRBV19,NA,NA,TGTGCCAGTGCCCCGCAGCCGAGCACAGATACGCAGTATTTT,CASAPQPSTDTQYF
TRBJ2-2,TRBV7-3,NA,NA,TGTGCCAGCAGCCTAGCCGATTGGGGCGGGGAGCTGTTTTTT,CASSLADWGGELFF
TRBJ2-2,TRBV4-1,NA,TRBD2,TGCGCCAGCAGCCAACTAGCGGGTCGAACCGGGGAGCTGTTTTTT,CASSQLAGRTGELFF
TRBJ1-6,TRBV2,NA,TRBD1,TGTGCCAGCAGGCCAGGACAGGGTTACTCACCCCTCCACTTT,CASRPGQGYSPLHF
TRBJ2-5,TRBV3-1/TRBV3-2,NA,NA,TGTGTCAGCAGCCAATTCTCAATTGAGACCCAGTACTTC,CVSSQFSIETQYF
TRBJ2-1,TRBV9,NA,NA,TGTGCCAGCAGCGTCTACGGGGATGGCAATGAGCAGTTCTTC,CASSVYGDGNEQFF
TRBJ1-1,TRBV10-3,NA,TRBD1,TGTGCCATCAGTGGACAGGGGAGGACTGAAGCTTTCTTT,CAISGQGRTEAFF
TRBJ2-2,TRBV10-3,NA,TRBD2,TGTGCCATCAGTATGTCTAGCGGGGAGAACACCGGGGAGCTGTTTTTT,CAISMSSGENTGELFF
TRBJ1-1,TRBV28,NA,NA,TGTGCCACCACCCGTTTCAAGCAGAACACTGAAGCTTTCTTT,CATTRFKQNTEAFF
TRBJ2-3,TRBV5-1,once,TRBD2,TGCGCCAGCAGCTTGGTCGGGACTAGCGGGGGGCTAACAGATACGCAGTATTTT,CASSLVGTSGGLTDTQYF
TRBJ2-7,TRBV2,NA,NA,TGTGCCAGCTGCCCTCAGCCGGAGGCCTACGAGCAGTACTTC,CASCPQPEAYEQYF
TRBJ1-4,TRBV3-1/TRBV3-2,NA,NA,TGTGCCAGCAGCCAAGAACTCGCAGGGACGGATGAAAAACTGTTTTTT,CASSQELAGTDEKLFF
TRBJ2-1,TRBV19,NA,NA,TGTGCCAGTAGTATAGGTGGAGGGGGGGATGAGCAGTTCTTC,CASSIGGGGDEQFF
TRBJ1-5,TRBV2,NA,TRBD1,TGTGCCAGCACAGGACAGGACTCGAGTGGGCCCCAGCATTTT,CASTGQDSSGPQHF
TRBJ1-1,TRBV18,once,NA,TGTGCCAGCTCCGGGTCCACTGAAGCTTTCTTT,CASSGSTEAFF
TRBJ1-6,TRBV2,NA,NA,TGTGCCAGCAGTGCTCCCGAAGGGTCGGTGGATTCACCCCTCCACTTT,CASSAPEGSVDSPLHF
TRBJ2-2,TRBV6-5,NA,NA,TGTGCCAGCAGGGCCGGGGGAGGAGTCACCGGGGAGCTGTTTTTT,CASRAGGGVTGELFF
TRBJ2-2,TRBV14,once,TRBD1,TGTGCCAGCAGTTGGGGACAGGGGAGTACCGGGGAGCTGTTTTTT,CASSWGQGSTGELFF
TRBJ2-5,TRBV7-8,NA,NA,TGTGCCAGCAGCTTCACGGAGACCCAGTACTTC,CASSFTETQYF
TRBJ1-3,TRBV6-5,NA,NA,TGTGCCAGCAGTTATTCGGATGAGATTGGGGGAAACACCATATATTTT,CASSYSDEIGGNTIYF
TRBJ2-7,TRBV6-1,NA,NA,TGTGCCAGCAGTGATCTTGGGGTGGGCTCCTACGAGCAGTACTTC,CASSDLGVGSYEQYF